This TCR beta chain comes out of a study of T cell repertoires in cytomegalovirus infection. Study context: It can be stated that public TCR beta signatures indicated CMV infection as well as a matching HLA type.

Study outcomes and limitations: Summed frequency of shared TCR beta families picked out CMV carriers who also had the relevant HLA.

With 2 bases removed from V and 10 bases from J, the gap between germline ends came to 15 bases. This CDR3 has 15 residues. From germline, CDR1 is SGHTA and CDR2 FQGNSA. This clonotype was picked up many times. Its specificity is not known. TCRdb reprocessed the reads with MiXCR, giving one entry per CDR3 protein. The data contain about 140,000 distinct CDR3 sequences, 6.5% of them singletons. Material for sequencing was PBMCs. The gene calls are TRBV7-2 and TRBJ1-6; possibly TRBD1 for D (5 bases). The TCR comes from a human donor in good health (CMV status not recorded). Some clones in this sample may be carry-over from other donors' samples. The chain's CDR3 is CASSLLGRERSPLHF. DNA of the CDR3: TGTGCCAGCAGCTTATTAGGCAGGGAGCGGTCACCCCTCCACTTT.